These T cell receptor beta chains were read from a single sample in a study of T cells in Graves' hyperthyroidism and ophthalmopathy. In TCRdb, the multiplex PCR reads were re-called with MiXCR into one record per CDR3 protein. The top ten hold 16% of the sample, which has around 700,000 distinct CDR3 sequences, roughly a sixth seen once. Sequencing used blood. Source of these receptors: a woman between 50 and 59 years old with Graves' hyperthyroidism that later progressed to Graves' ophthalmopathy. Both conserved end residues are part of each CDR3. The D gene is left open where the match is weak. Clone size is shown for a subset of rows, as once, few, many or a class of expanded clone.

V gene: TRBV27
J gene: TRBJ2-1
D gene: TRBD2
clone size: NA
CDR3 protein: CASSFGLVGYNEQFF
CDR3 DNA: TGTGCCAGCAGTTTCGGACTAGTCGGTTACAATGAGCAGTTCTTC

V gene: TRBV7-2
J gene: TRBJ1-2
D gene: NA
clone size: many
CDR3 protein: CASSFSVDRRDYGYTF
CDR3 DNA: TGTGCCAGCAGCTTTTCCGTCGACAGGAGGGACTATGGCTACACCTTC

V gene: TRBV5-6
J gene: TRBJ1-2
D gene: NA
clone size: many
CDR3 protein: CASSLVGNYGYTF
CDR3 DNA: TGTGCCAGCAGTTTAGTAGGTAACTATGGCTACACCTTC

V gene: TRBV30
J gene: TRBJ2-7
D gene: NA
clone size: many
CDR3 protein: CAGDKLSYEQYF
CDR3 DNA: TGTGCCGGGGACAAGTTATCCTACGAGCAGTACTTC

V gene: TRBV27
J gene: TRBJ1-1
D gene: NA
clone size: many
CDR3 protein: CASSLAGGPGKRTEAFF
CDR3 DNA: TGTGCCAGCAGTTTAGCGGGCGGCCCCGGAAAGCGGACTGAAGCTTTCTTT

V gene: TRBV3-1
J gene: TRBJ2-4
D gene: TRBD2
clone size: few
CDR3 protein: CASSYERGGFDKNIQYF
CDR3 DNA: TGTGCCAGCAGCTATGAGCGGGGGGGCTTTGACAAAAACATTCAGTACTTC

V gene: TRBV12-3/TRBV12-4
J gene: TRBJ1-6
D gene: TRBD1
clone size: many
CDR3 protein: CASSLEQGQTSPLHF
CDR3 DNA: TGTGCCAGCAGTTTAGAACAGGGACAGACTTCACCCCTCCACTTT

V gene: TRBV5-1
J gene: TRBJ1-1
D gene: TRBD1
clone size: few
CDR3 protein: CASSSPRQGGSTEAFF
CDR3 DNA: TGCGCCAGCAGCTCACCTCGACAGGGAGGAAGCACTGAAGCTTTCTTT

V gene: TRBV7-9
J gene: TRBJ1-2
D gene: NA
clone size: NA
CDR3 protein: CATREDGYTF
CDR3 DNA: TGTGCCACCCGCGAGGATGGCTACACCTTC

V gene: TRBV18
J gene: TRBJ1-6
D gene: NA
clone size: many
CDR3 protein: CASSPRVDPLRDSPLHF
CDR3 DNA: TGTGCCAGCTCACCACGGGTCGACCCCTTGAGGGATTCACCCCTCCACTTT

V gene: TRBV7-8
J gene: TRBJ2-3
D gene: TRBD2
clone size: many
CDR3 protein: CASSSEAGPRDTQYF
CDR3 DNA: TGTGCCAGCAGCTCCGAAGCGGGGCCCCGAGATACGCAGTATTTT

V gene: TRBV20-1
J gene: TRBJ2-1
D gene: NA
clone size: NA
CDR3 protein: CSARDQEGYNEQFF
CDR3 DNA: TGCAGTGCTAGAGATCAGGAGGGCTACAATGAGCAGTTCTTC

V gene: TRBV6-2/TRBV6-3
J gene: TRBJ2-1
D gene: TRBD2
clone size: few
CDR3 protein: CASSYGGGFSYNEQFF
CDR3 DNA: TGTGCCAGCAGTTACGGGGGGGGGTTTTCCTACAATGAGCAGTTCTTC

V gene: TRBV12-3/TRBV12-4
J gene: TRBJ1-2
D gene: NA
clone size: NA
CDR3 protein: CASIGQGIDDYTF
CDR3 DNA: TGTGCCAGCATTGGGCAGGGGATTGATGACTACACCTTC

V gene: TRBV20-1
J gene: TRBJ1-1
D gene: TRBD1
clone size: NA
CDR3 protein: CSATGQAYEAFF
CDR3 DNA: TGCAGTGCTACAGGACAGGCCTATGAAGCTTTCTTT

V gene: TRBV19
J gene: TRBJ2-1
D gene: TRBD2
clone size: NA
CDR3 protein: CASSIVELAGSNEQFF
CDR3 DNA: TGTGCCAGTAGTATAGTGGAACTAGCGGGGTCGAATGAGCAGTTCTTC

V gene: TRBV11-2
J gene: TRBJ2-1
D gene: TRBD2
clone size: NA
CDR3 protein: CASGPLLAGLYNEQFF
CDR3 DNA: TGTGCCAGCGGCCCCCTACTAGCGGGGCTATACAATGAGCAGTTCTTC

V gene: TRBV4-2
J gene: TRBJ1-5
D gene: TRBD1
clone size: NA
CDR3 protein: CASSHGQERGNQPQHF
CDR3 DNA: TGTGCCAGCAGCCACGGACAGGAGCGTGGCAATCAGCCCCAGCATTTT

V gene: TRBV6-1
J gene: TRBJ1-2
D gene: NA
clone size: many
CDR3 protein: CASSFEGDYGYTF
CDR3 DNA: TGTGCCAGCAGTTTCGAGGGAGACTATGGCTACACCTTC

V gene: TRBV11-2
J gene: TRBJ2-2
D gene: NA
clone size: few
CDR3 protein: CASSLSSPPELFF
CDR3 DNA: TGTGCCAGCAGCTTATCCTCCCCTCCGGAGCTGTTTTTT

V gene: TRBV6-5
J gene: TRBJ2-7
D gene: TRBD1
clone size: NA
CDR3 protein: CASSYRTGGSEQYF
CDR3 DNA: TGTGCCAGCAGTTACAGAACAGGGGGAAGCGAGCAGTACTTC

V gene: TRBV28
J gene: TRBJ2-2
D gene: TRBD2
clone size: NA
CDR3 protein: CASSPTPASGSGGELFF
CDR3 DNA: TGTGCCAGCAGTCCGACCCCGGCTAGCGGGAGCGGCGGGGAGCTGTTTTTT

V gene: TRBV6-1
J gene: TRBJ2-5
D gene: NA
clone size: NA
CDR3 protein: CASSGQGFPETQYF
CDR3 DNA: TGTGCCAGCAGTGGGCAGGGGTTTCCAGAGACCCAGTACTTC

V gene: TRBV5-1
J gene: TRBJ1-3
D gene: NA
clone size: few
CDR3 protein: CASSNGGRASGNTIYF
CDR3 DNA: TGCGCCAGCAGCAATGGGGGACGGGCCTCTGGAAACACCATATATTTT

V gene: TRBV10-3
J gene: TRBJ1-6
D gene: NA
clone size: NA
CDR3 protein: CAIRSSYNSPLHF
CDR3 DNA: TGTGCCATCAGGAGCTCCTATAATTCACCCCTCCACTTT

V gene: TRBV6-1
J gene: TRBJ1-2
D gene: TRBD1
clone size: few
CDR3 protein: CASYPGQGLGYTF
CDR3 DNA: TGTGCCAGTTATCCGGGACAGGGGCTTGGGTACACCTTC

V gene: TRBV12-3/TRBV12-4
J gene: TRBJ2-1
D gene: TRBD2
clone size: many
CDR3 protein: CASSLMAGVENEQFF
CDR3 DNA: TGTGCCAGCAGTTTAATGGCGGGGGTGGAGAATGAGCAGTTCTTC

V gene: TRBV6-2/TRBV6-3
J gene: TRBJ1-3
D gene: TRBD1
clone size: few
CDR3 protein: CASSYSAGQDFSGNTIYF
CDR3 DNA: TGTGCCAGCAGTTACTCGGCTGGACAGGATTTCTCTGGAAACACCATATATTTT

V gene: TRBV20-1
J gene: TRBJ2-7
D gene: NA
clone size: NA
CDR3 protein: CSAKGGVEHEQYF
CDR3 DNA: TGCAGTGCCAAGGGGGGAGTGGAGCACGAGCAGTACTTC

V gene: TRBV12-5
J gene: TRBJ1-6
D gene: NA
clone size: many
CDR3 protein: CASGFQGAGNSPLHF
CDR3 DNA: TGTGCTAGTGGTTTTCAGGGTGCAGGGAATTCACCCCTCCACTTT

V gene: TRBV7-2
J gene: TRBJ2-1
D gene: NA
clone size: few
CDR3 protein: CASSLSSLPPGNEQFF
CDR3 DNA: TGTGCCAGCAGCTTATCGTCTCTACCACCCGGGAATGAGCAGTTCTTC

V gene: TRBV12-3/TRBV12-4
J gene: TRBJ1-4
D gene: NA
clone size: NA
CDR3 protein: CASSDTGALNEKLFF
CDR3 DNA: TGTGCCAGCAGTGATACCGGGGCCCTTAATGAAAAACTGTTTTTT

V gene: TRBV5-4
J gene: TRBJ1-2
D gene: TRBD1
clone size: NA
CDR3 protein: CASSTWTGSYTF
CDR3 DNA: TGTGCCAGCAGCACCTGGACAGGGAGCTACACCTTC

V gene: TRBV5-1
J gene: TRBJ2-1
D gene: NA
clone size: many
CDR3 protein: CASLKEGSPYNEQFF
CDR3 DNA: TGCGCCAGTTTAAAGGAGGGGTCCCCTTACAATGAGCAGTTCTTC

V gene: TRBV7-9
J gene: TRBJ1-6
D gene: NA
clone size: many
CDR3 protein: CASRRDQVGYNSPLHF
CDR3 DNA: TGTGCCAGCAGGCGGGACCAAGTGGGGTATAATTCACCCCTCCACTTT

V gene: TRBV4-1
J gene: TRBJ1-4
D gene: NA
clone size: NA
CDR3 protein: CASSQDRGFATNEKLFF
CDR3 DNA: TGCGCCAGCAGCCAAGATCGAGGGTTCGCAACTAATGAAAAACTGTTTTTT

V gene: TRBV18
J gene: TRBJ1-6
D gene: TRBD1
clone size: few
CDR3 protein: CASSPRQGQVISPLHF
CDR3 DNA: TGTGCCAGCTCACCACGCCAGGGACAGGTCATTTCACCCCTCCACTTT

V gene: TRBV24-1
J gene: TRBJ1-5
D gene: NA
clone size: NA
CDR3 protein: CATSDTRGQPQHF
CDR3 DNA: TGTGCCACCAGTGATACCCGGGGTCAGCCCCAGCATTTT

V gene: TRBV7-8
J gene: TRBJ1-1
D gene: NA
clone size: many
CDR3 protein: CASSFGQRGAEAFF
CDR3 DNA: TGTGCCAGCAGCTTTGGACAGCGAGGGGCTGAAGCTTTCTTT

V gene: TRBV7-9
J gene: TRBJ2-1
D gene: TRBD1
clone size: few
CDR3 protein: CASILPSTITGGERSEQFF
CDR3 DNA: TGTGCCAGCATTCTCCCGTCCACAATTACAGGGGGCGAGCGGTCAGAGCAGTTCTTC

V gene: TRBV12-3/TRBV12-4
J gene: TRBJ2-3
D gene: TRBD1
clone size: few
CDR3 protein: CGTGDTDTQYF
CDR3 DNA: TGTGGGACAGGGGACACAGATACGCAGTATTTT

V gene: TRBV19
J gene: TRBJ1-2
D gene: TRBD1
clone size: NA
CDR3 protein: CASSVNRDSGGYTF
CDR3 DNA: TGTGCCAGTAGTGTAAACAGGGACAGTGGTGGCTACACCTTC

V gene: TRBV5-6
J gene: TRBJ1-1
D gene: NA
clone size: many
CDR3 protein: CASSFLTGNPEAFF
CDR3 DNA: TGTGCCAGCAGCTTTCTCACAGGGAACCCCGAAGCTTTCTTT

V gene: TRBV2
J gene: TRBJ1-4
D gene: TRBD1
clone size: NA
CDR3 protein: CAIEDRDANEKLFF
CDR3 DNA: TGTGCCATAGAGGACAGGGATGCTAATGAAAAACTGTTTTTT

V gene: TRBV2
J gene: TRBJ2-5
D gene: TRBD2
clone size: few
CDR3 protein: CASSGGLAGGPETQYF
CDR3 DNA: TGTGCCAGCAGTGGGGGACTAGCGGGGGGGCCGGAGACCCAGTACTTC

V gene: TRBV6-2/TRBV6-3
J gene: TRBJ2-3
D gene: TRBD2
clone size: NA
CDR3 protein: CASSTLRGGGVDTQYF
CDR3 DNA: TGTGCCAGCAGTACCCTACGGGGGGGGGGCGTGGATACGCAGTATTTT

V gene: TRBV20-1
J gene: TRBJ1-2
D gene: TRBD1
clone size: few
CDR3 protein: CSALGQGLWSYTF
CDR3 DNA: TGCAGTGCTTTGGGACAGGGACTATGGAGCTACACCTTC

V gene: TRBV6-5
J gene: TRBJ1-2
D gene: NA
clone size: once
CDR3 protein: CASGYSGVTDYGYTF
CDR3 DNA: TGTGCCAGCGGTTACTCGGGCGTCACAGACTATGGCTACACCTTC

V gene: TRBV29-1
J gene: TRBJ2-1
D gene: TRBD2
clone size: few
CDR3 protein: CSVALAGNYNEQFF
CDR3 DNA: TGCAGCGTTGCCCTAGCGGGGAACTACAATGAGCAGTTCTTC

V gene: TRBV12-3/TRBV12-4
J gene: TRBJ2-3
D gene: NA
clone size: NA
CDR3 protein: CATTGAASSTDAQYF
CDR3 DNA: TGTGCCACCACCGGGGCGGCCTCTAGCACAGATGCGCAGTATTTT

V gene: TRBV20-1
J gene: TRBJ2-1
D gene: NA
clone size: once
CDR3 protein: CSAGTLYNEQFF
CDR3 DNA: TGCAGTGCCGGGACACTCTACAATGAGCAGTTCTTC

V gene: TRBV6-5
J gene: TRBJ2-1
D gene: NA
clone size: NA
CDR3 protein: CASSYLLEGSYNEQFF
CDR3 DNA: TGTGCCAGCAGTTACTTGCTCGAGGGCTCCTACAATGAGCAGTTCTTC

V gene: TRBV2
J gene: TRBJ1-2
D gene: NA
clone size: NA
CDR3 protein: CASGLPAGLYGYTF
CDR3 DNA: TGTGCCAGCGGCCTCCCGGCAGGCTTATATGGCTACACCTTC